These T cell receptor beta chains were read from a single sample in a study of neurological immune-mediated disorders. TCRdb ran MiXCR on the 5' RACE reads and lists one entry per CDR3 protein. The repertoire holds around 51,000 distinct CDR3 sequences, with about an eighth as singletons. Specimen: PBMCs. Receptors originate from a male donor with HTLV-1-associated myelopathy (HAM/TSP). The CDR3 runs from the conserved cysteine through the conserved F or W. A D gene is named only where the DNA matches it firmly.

CDR3 protein: CASTLGGGRYSNQPQHF
V gene: TRBV5-6
J gene: TRBJ1-5
D gene: NA

CDR3 protein: CASSDAGGAQEDTQYF
V gene: TRBV6-4
J gene: TRBJ2-3
D gene: TRBD2

CDR3 protein: CSAETGTLEETQYF
V gene: TRBV20-1
J gene: TRBJ2-5
D gene: NA

CDR3 protein: CDSSQGAGGDTEAFF
V gene: TRBV4-2
J gene: TRBJ1-1
D gene: TRBD1

CDR3 protein: CASSQGQGIGTQYF
V gene: TRBV6-2/TRBV6-3
J gene: TRBJ2-5
D gene: TRBD1

CDR3 protein: CASRQWINEKLFF
V gene: TRBV6-2/TRBV6-3
J gene: TRBJ1-4
D gene: NA

CDR3 protein: CASSGGQHTEAFF
V gene: TRBV5-1
J gene: TRBJ1-1
D gene: NA

CDR3 protein: CSGDSGGADTQYF
V gene: TRBV29-1
J gene: TRBJ2-3
D gene: TRBD2

CDR3 protein: CASSSDRAEETQYF
V gene: TRBV7-2
J gene: TRBJ2-5
D gene: TRBD1

CDR3 protein: CASSPGLAGGSYEQFF
V gene: TRBV3-1
J gene: TRBJ2-1
D gene: TRBD2

CDR3 protein: CSARDRRIGSNTGELFF
V gene: TRBV20-1
J gene: TRBJ2-2
D gene: NA

CDR3 protein: CSARSGLGNQPQHF
V gene: TRBV20-1
J gene: TRBJ1-5
D gene: NA

CDR3 protein: CASNQRVTDTQYF
V gene: TRBV5-1
J gene: TRBJ2-3
D gene: NA

CDR3 protein: CASRAAGDNSPLHF
V gene: TRBV25-1
J gene: TRBJ1-6
D gene: NA

CDR3 protein: CASSQSGGDINQPQHF
V gene: TRBV4-3
J gene: TRBJ1-5
D gene: TRBD1

CDR3 protein: CASSSTGRTPYEQYF
V gene: TRBV12-3/TRBV12-4
J gene: TRBJ2-7
D gene: TRBD2

CDR3 protein: CASSQRQGGYTF
V gene: TRBV12-3/TRBV12-4
J gene: TRBJ1-2
D gene: TRBD1